Detailed here is one T cell receptor (beta chain). The antigen is undetermined. Trimming took 0 bases from V and 10 from J; bases not matched to a gene: 4. Germline V gene lookup returns CDR1 ENHRY and CDR2 SYGVKD. The CDR3 sequence is 15 residues long. The data stem from a study of brain T cells in children with intractable seizures. Documented time point: blood from clinic visit 5 months post-surgery; TSC patient then seizure free. Only cases whose brain tissue showed the highest T cell transcript signatures were sequenced. Before surgery, patients took at least one anti-epileptic drug. Some clones are missing from TCRdb's copy, which holds only in-frame ones; the method was immunoSEQ multiplex PCR. This sample has approximately 330,000 clones, with roughly 92% found just once. General study points: Pre- and post-surgery blood differed in depth, so pre-surgery absences may be undersampling.

The rearrangement uses TRBV10-3 and TRBJ2-1, with 12 nucleotides matching TRBD1. The sample consisted of peripheral blood, taken 4 to 5 months after surgery. This clonotype originated in a boy under two years old with tuberous sclerosis and intractable seizures. The CDR3 DNA reads as TGTGCCATCAGTGAGTCGGGACAGGGGGCGCGGGAGCAGTTCTTC. As protein: CAISESGQGAREQFF.